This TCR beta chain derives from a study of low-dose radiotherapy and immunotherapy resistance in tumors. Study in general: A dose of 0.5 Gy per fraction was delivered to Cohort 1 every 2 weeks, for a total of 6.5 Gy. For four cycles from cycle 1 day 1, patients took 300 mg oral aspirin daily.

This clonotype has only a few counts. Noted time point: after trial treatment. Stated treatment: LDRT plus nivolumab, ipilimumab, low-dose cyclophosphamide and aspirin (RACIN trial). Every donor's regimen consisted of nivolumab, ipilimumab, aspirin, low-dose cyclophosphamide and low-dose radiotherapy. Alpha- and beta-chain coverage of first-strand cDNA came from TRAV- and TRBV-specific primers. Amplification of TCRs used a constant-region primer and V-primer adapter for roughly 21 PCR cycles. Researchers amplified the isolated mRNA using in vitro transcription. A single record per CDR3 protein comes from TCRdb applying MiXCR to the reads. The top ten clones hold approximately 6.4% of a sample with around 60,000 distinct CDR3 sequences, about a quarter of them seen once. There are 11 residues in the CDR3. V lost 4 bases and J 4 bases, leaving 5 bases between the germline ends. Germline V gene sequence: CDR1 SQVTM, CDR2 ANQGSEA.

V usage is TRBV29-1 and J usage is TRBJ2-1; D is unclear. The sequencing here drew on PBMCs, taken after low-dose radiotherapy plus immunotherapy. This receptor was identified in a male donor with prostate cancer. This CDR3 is CSVAQYNEQFF. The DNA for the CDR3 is TGCAGCGTTGCACAGTACAATGAGCAGTTCTTC.